The 26 T cell receptor beta chains below come from one sample, sequenced in a study of blood T cell repertoires in COVID-19 (dated by TCRdb to the early 2020s). The library was made by the immunoSEQ multiplex PCR assay. TCRdb stores this immuneACCESS table with in-frame sequences only. Part of the clones is absent; in the studies checked, under half of the shortfall reflects unresolved V genes, and no reason is known for the rest. This sample lists about 180,000 clones; roughly 81% were detected once. The ten largest clones capture 12% of the sample. The sequenced sample was peripheral blood. All receptors derive from a woman at least 80 years old with COVID-19, enrolled during active disease.

This chain uses TRBV27 with TRBJ1-6, with a tentative D call TRBD1 (5 bases). Germline-derived CDR1 and CDR2 are MNHEY and SMNVEV (reference sequence). V dropped 7 bases and J dropped 8 bases, with 15 bases sitting between them. This CDR3 has 14 residues. CDR3 nucleotides: TGTGCCAGCACCCCGGGGGAGGGTGATTCACCCCTCCACTTT. It yields the protein CASTPGEGDSPLHF.

The rearrangement uses TRBV3-1 (or the pseudogene TRBV3-2) and TRBJ2-6, with a possible D match to TRBD1 (6 bases). The germline CDR1 and CDR2 sequences are LGHDT and YNNKEL (reference sequence). This CDR3 has 17 residues. V was trimmed by 2 bases and J by 3 bases, leaving 14 bases between them. This CDR3 reads CASSQPYRARGANVLTF. The CDR3 DNA reads as TGTGCCAGCAGCCAACCATACAGGGCCCGTGGGGCCAACGTCCTGACTTTC.

V is TRBV14 and J is TRBJ2-1, with TRBD2 identical over 8 bases. Trimming removed 1 base from V and 3 bases from J; junction bases left unmatched: 5. Germline loops: CDR1 SGHDN, CDR2 FVKESK. CDR3 length: 16 amino acids. In DNA, the CDR3 is TGTGCCAGCAGCCAAGCTCGGCTAGCGGGCTACAATGAGCAGTTCTTC. Translating gives CASSQARLAGYNEQFF.

By share, this clone ranks as medium-sized (0.01 to 0.1%). Within the sample, other DNA sequences also encode this same CDR3. V is TRBV5-8 and J is TRBJ1-5, with D perhaps TRBD1 (6 bases). This CDR3 spans 15 amino acids. The V end was cut by 4 bases, the J end by 0 bases, with 11 bases between. Per the germline V gene, CDR1 is SGHTS and CDR2 is YDEGEE. CDR3 region: CASSLQGYSNQPQHF. Here the CDR3 DNA reads TGTGCCAGCAGCCTACAGGGATATAGCAATCAGCCCCAGCATTTT. Variable domain in full (rest from reference TRBV5-8 and TRBJ1-5): EAGVTQSPTHLIKTRGQQATLRCSPISGHTSVYWYQQALGLGLQFLLWYDEGEERNRGNFPPRFSGRQFPNYSSELNVNALELEDSALYLCASSLQGYSNQPQHFGDGTRLSIL.

This chain uses TRBV23-1 with TRBJ2-6; the D gene is possibly TRBD1 (5 bases). TRBV23-1 is noted as an ORF with a role that remains uncertain. V lost 1 base to trimming and J lost 3 bases, with 16 bases between them. The CDR3 is 18 amino acids. CDR3 protein: CASSQFPGCTCGANVLTF. CDR3 coding DNA: TGCGCCAGCAGTCAATTTCCAGGGTGTACTTGTGGGGCCAACGTCCTGACTTTC.

This chain links TRBV7-9 with TRBJ2-7; TRBD1 aligns across 10 bases. CDR3 length equals 14 residues. Germline CDR1 and CDR2: SEHNR and FQNEAQ (reference sequence). V shed 6 bases and J 6 bases; nucleotides not matched to a gene: 8. The CDR3 spells CASSSGQGNFEQYF. In DNA, the CDR3 is TGTGCCAGCAGTTCGGGACAGGGGAATTTCGAGCAGTACTTC.

Here the CDR3 reads CASSLAPGSNQPQHF. The CDR3 DNA is TGTGCCAGCAGCTTAGCCCCGGGTTCCAATCAGCCCCAGCATTTT. The rearrangement links TRBV7-2 to TRBJ1-5; D is unresolved. Trimming shortened V by 0 bases and J by 3 bases, and 9 bases separated the two germline ends. CDR1 and CDR2 from the germline V gene are SGHTA and FQGNSA. The CDR3 is made up of 15 amino acids.

The genes are TRBV28 and TRBJ2-7, with 12 bases that match TRBD2. The CDR3 runs 15 residues. V lost 0 bases, J lost 7 bases, and 4 bases stayed unmatched. The germline V gene has CDR1 MDHEN and CDR2 SYDVKM. The CDR3 loop is CASSLWLAGGKEQYF. DNA of the CDR3: TGTGCCAGCAGTTTATGGCTAGCGGGAGGGAAAGAGCAGTACTTC.

V and J are TRBV7-8 and TRBJ1-2; 9 positions match TRBD1. The junction had 12 bases not matched to a gene; V was cut back by 5 bases and J by 5 bases. The CDR3 consists of 16 residues. Germline V CDR1 and CDR2: SGHVS, FQNEAQ. CDR3 nucleotide sequence: TGTGCCAGCAGCACCCACACAGGGGGCGACGTGTATGGCTACACCTTC. Translation: CASSTHTGGDVYGYTF.

The V call is TRBV7-2, the J call TRBJ2-5; 9 positions match TRBD1. Trimming took 1 base from V and 5 from J; bases not matched to a gene: 5. The germline V gene has CDR1 SGHTA and CDR2 FQGNSA. The CDR3 is 15 amino acids. The CDR3: CASSLGGQGWETQYF. The CDR3 DNA is TGTGCCAGCAGCTTAGGAGGACAGGGGTGGGAGACCCAGTACTTC. The whole variable domain, remainder taken from reference TRBV7-2 and TRBJ2-5, is GAGVSQSPSNKVTEKGKDVELRCDPISGHTALYWYRQSLGQGLEFLIYFQGNSAPDKSGLPSDRFSAERTGGSVSTLTIQRTQQEDSAVYLCASSLGGQGWETQYFGPGTRLLVL.

The V and J genes are TRBV6-4 and TRBJ2-7; no clear D. CDR3 length: 10 residues. CDR1 and CDR2 from the germline V gene are MRHNA and SNTAGT. V shed 5 bases and J shed 6 bases, with 5 bases lying between them. The CDR3 is CASSSIEQYF. In DNA form, the CDR3 reads TGTGCCAGCAGTTCCATCGAGCAGTACTTC.

This sequence joins TRBV9 and TRBJ2-1; 7 bases are a match to TRBD2. J gave up 9 bases and V 0 bases, and 9 bases lay outside the gene matches. Germline assignment: CDR1 SGDLS and CDR2 YYNGEE. The CDR3 has 15 amino acids. The CDR3 region is CASSVEGLSSSEQFF. The CDR3 nucleotides read TGTGCCAGCAGCGTAGAGGGACTAAGTAGCAGTGAGCAGTTCTTC.

This clone was counted once. This rearrangement joins TRBV15 to TRBJ2-1, with D uncertain. The CDR3 consists of 13 residues. The ends were cut back, 1 base at V and 2 bases at J, with 3 bases in the middle. Germline V lookup: CDR1 LNHNV, CDR2 YYDKDF (reference sequence). This chain's CDR3 is CATSRGAYNEQFF. The CDR3 nucleotides read TGTGCCACCAGCAGAGGAGCCTACAATGAGCAGTTCTTC.

This chain connects TRBV9 to TRBJ1-2; 9 nucleotides line up with TRBD1. Germline V gene lookup returns CDR1 SGDLS and CDR2 YYNGEE. This CDR3 is built from 15 residues. V shed 3 bases and J 7 bases; nucleotides not matched to a gene: 10. The CDR3 DNA sequence: TGTGCCAGCAGCGCGGGTTGGGACAGGGCGGCTGGCTACACCTTC. Translating it yields CASSAGWDRAAGYTF.

The rearrangement uses TRBV7-9 and TRBJ2-7; D is unclear. The CDR3 consists of 14 residues. CDR1 and CDR2 from the germline V gene are SEHNR and FQNEAQ (reference sequence). Trimming took 2 bases from V and 3 from J, leaving 11 bases between them. Written as DNA, the CDR3 is TGTGCCAGCAGCTTATCCCAGCGCGGCTACGAGCAGTACTTC. Its translation: CASSLSQRGYEQYF.

V usage is TRBV7-2 and J usage is TRBJ2-1; TRBD2 aligns across 9 bases. Looked up from germline, CDR1 is SGHTA and CDR2 is FQGNSA. The V segment lost 1 base and the J segment 2 bases; nucleotides outside the gene matches: 3. This CDR3 region has 16 residues. In DNA form, the CDR3 reads TGTGCCAGCAGCTTAGGGGCTAGCGGGGCCTACAATGAGCAGTTCTTC. It encodes CASSLGASGAYNEQFF. Based on the CDR3 plus reference TRBV7-2 and TRBJ2-1, the full variable domain is GAGVSQSPSNKVTEKGKDVELRCDPISGHTALYWYRQSLGQGLEFLIYFQGNSAPDKSGLPSDRFSAERTGGSVSTLTIQRTQQEDSAVYLCASSLGASGAYNEQFFGPGTRLTVL.

The chain links TRBV12-5 to TRBJ2-2; 9 bases fit TRBD1. The V and J ends lost 4 bases and 0 bases, in that order; junction bases with no gene match: 3. Germline V CDR1 and CDR2: LGHNT, FRNRAP. CDR3 length equals 16 residues. The CDR3 protein is CASGSTGGANTGELFF. In nucleotides, the CDR3 is TGTGCTAGTGGTTCGACAGGGGGTGCGAACACCGGGGAGCTGTTTTTT. The complete variable domain, with remaining parts taken from reference TRBV12-5 and TRBJ2-2, reads DARVTQTPRHKVTEMGQEVTMRCQPILGHNTVFWYRQTMMQGLELLAYFRNRAPLDDSGMPKDRFSAEMPDATLATLKIQPSEPRDSAVYFCASGSTGGANTGELFFGEGSRLTVL.

This sequence joins TRBV27 and TRBJ2-5; TRBD1 is a possible D gene (6 bases). V lost 2 bases and J 2 bases, leaving 18 bases between the germline ends. This CDR3 comprises 17 residues. CDR1 is MNHEY and CDR2 is SMNVEV in the germline V gene (reference sequence). The CDR3 sequence: CASSLRLGQPQQETQYF. The DNA of the CDR3 is TGTGCCAGCAGTTTACGGCTCGGACAGCCACAACAAGAGACCCAGTACTTC.

The chain carries TRBV28 and TRBJ2-1, with 10 bases that match TRBD1. Germline V gives CDR1 MDHEN, CDR2 SYDVKM. This CDR3 spans 16 amino acids. V was pared by 4 bases and J by 10 bases, with 13 bases of the junction left unmatched. CDR3 in DNA: TGTGCCAGCAGTTGGGAACCGAAGACAGGGGGCTCCGAGCAGTTCTTC. It specifies CASSWEPKTGGSEQFF.

The chain has TRBV5-1 and TRBJ2-3; D not resolved. The CDR3 has 15 amino acids. Germline lookup yields CDR1 SGHRS and CDR2 YFSETQ. Trimming stripped 0 bases from V and 0 bases from J, with 8 bases between. The CDR3: CASSLADSSTDTQYF. CDR3 DNA: TGCGCCAGCAGCTTGGCCGACTCGAGCACAGATACGCAGTATTTT.

The genes are TRBV4-1 and TRBJ2-1; 11 bases fit TRBD1. The V segment lost 2 bases and the J segment 10 bases; nucleotides outside the gene matches: 13. CDR3 length: 17 amino acids. The germline CDR1 and CDR2 sequences are MGHRA and YSYEKL. The CDR3 spells CASSQYGTGGTAIEQFF. For the CDR3, the DNA is TGCGCCAGCAGCCAATACGGGACAGGGGGTACAGCGATCGAGCAGTTCTTC.

This clone was seen a few times. The CDR3 is CASSLEAGGPWNEQFF. The CDR3 DNA sequence: TGTGCCAGCAGCCTAGAAGCGGGAGGGCCTTGGAATGAGCAGTTCTTC. The rearrangement joins TRBV12-1 to TRBJ2-1; TRBD2, the D gene given by the table, was not confirmed from the DNA. TRBV12-1 is labeled a pseudogene. This CDR3 contains 16 residues.

This sequence joins TRBV9 and TRBJ1-4, with D unclear. This CDR3 is built from 17 residues. V was trimmed by 0 bases and J by 4 bases, leaving 16 bases between them. Germline-derived CDR1 and CDR2 are SGDLS and YYNGEE. CDR3 sequence: CASSVAAGFFNNEKLFF. In nucleotides, the CDR3 is TGTGCCAGCAGCGTAGCGGCGGGATTTTTCAATAATGAAAAACTGTTTTTT.

This clone was detected once. This chain connects TRBV5-1 to TRBJ2-1; D remains unclear. This CDR3 is built from 12 residues. The germline V gene has CDR1 SGHRS and CDR2 YFSETQ. V lost 2 bases to trimming and J lost 10 bases, with 10 bases between them. CDR3 loop: CASSLMFGEQFF. The CDR3 DNA reads TGCGCCAGCAGCTTAATGTTCGGGGAGCAGTTCTTC.

The chain carries TRBV18 and TRBJ1-2; the D is unclear. V was cut by 0 bases and J by 2 bases, with 7 bases left in between. This CDR3 region has 14 residues. Per the germline V gene, CDR1 is KGHSH and CDR2 is LQKENI. The CDR3 reads CASSPPAGNYGYTF. CDR3 coding DNA: TGTGCCAGCTCACCACCTGCGGGGAACTATGGCTACACCTTC.

The chain employs TRBV6-1 and TRBJ2-7; D gene uncertain. Trimming cost V 2 bases and J 1 base, with 6 bases left between them. In germline, CDR1 is MNHNS, CDR2 SASEGT. CDR3 length equals 13 residues. The DNA for the CDR3 is TGTGCCAGCAGTGAATACTATTCCTACGAGCAGTACTTC. Amino acids: CASSEYYSYEQYF.